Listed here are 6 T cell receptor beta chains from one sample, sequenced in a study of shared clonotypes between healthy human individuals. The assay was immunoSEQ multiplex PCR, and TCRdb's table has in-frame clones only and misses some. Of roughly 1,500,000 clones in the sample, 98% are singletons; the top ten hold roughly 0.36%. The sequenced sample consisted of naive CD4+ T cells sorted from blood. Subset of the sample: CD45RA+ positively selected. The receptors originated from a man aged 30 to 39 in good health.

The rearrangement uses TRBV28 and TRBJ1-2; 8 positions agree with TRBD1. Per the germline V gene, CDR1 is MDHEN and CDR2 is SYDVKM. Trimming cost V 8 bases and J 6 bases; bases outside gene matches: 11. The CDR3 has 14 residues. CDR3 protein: CASVAGTGANGYTF. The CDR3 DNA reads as TGTGCCAGCGTTGCCGGGACAGGTGCTAATGGCTACACCTTC.

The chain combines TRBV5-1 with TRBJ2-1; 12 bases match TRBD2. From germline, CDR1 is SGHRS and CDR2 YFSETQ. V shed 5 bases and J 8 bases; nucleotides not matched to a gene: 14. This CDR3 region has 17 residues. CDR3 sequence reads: CASRQTSGSSIGYEQFF. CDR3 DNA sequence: TGCGCCAGCAGACAGACTAGCGGGAGCTCTATAGGCTATGAGCAGTTCTTC.

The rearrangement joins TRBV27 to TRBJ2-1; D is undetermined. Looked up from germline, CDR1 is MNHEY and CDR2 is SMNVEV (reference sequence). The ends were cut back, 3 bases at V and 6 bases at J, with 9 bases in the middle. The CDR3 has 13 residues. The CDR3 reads CASSLRVSNEQFF. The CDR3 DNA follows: TGTGCCAGCAGTTTGCGCGTCAGCAATGAGCAGTTCTTC.

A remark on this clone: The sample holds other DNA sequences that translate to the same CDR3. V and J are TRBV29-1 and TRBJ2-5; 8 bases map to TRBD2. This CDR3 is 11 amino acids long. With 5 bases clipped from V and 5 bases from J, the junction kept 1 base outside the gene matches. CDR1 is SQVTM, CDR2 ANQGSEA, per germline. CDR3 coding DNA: TGCAGCGTTCGACTAGCGGAGACCCAGTACTTC. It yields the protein CSVRLAETQYF.

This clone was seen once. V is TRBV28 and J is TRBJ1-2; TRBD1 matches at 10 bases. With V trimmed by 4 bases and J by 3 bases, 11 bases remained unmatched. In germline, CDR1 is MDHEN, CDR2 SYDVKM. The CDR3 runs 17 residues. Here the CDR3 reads CASSSPDRGKGYYGYTF. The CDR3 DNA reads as TGTGCCAGCAGTTCCCCGGACAGGGGGAAAGGTTACTATGGCTACACCTTC.

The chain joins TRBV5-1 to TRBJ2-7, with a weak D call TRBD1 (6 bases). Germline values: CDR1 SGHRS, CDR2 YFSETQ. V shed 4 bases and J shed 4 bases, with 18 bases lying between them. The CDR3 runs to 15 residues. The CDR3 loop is CASSPYGQFSYEQYF. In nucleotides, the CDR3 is TGCGCCAGCAGCCCGTACGGACAGTTCAGTTACGAGCAGTACTTC.